The next 2 T cell receptor beta chains were all read from a single sample in a study of T cells in Graves' hyperthyroidism and ophthalmopathy. RNA transcripts served as the template for amplifying TCR beta CDR3 regions. First-round RT-PCR targeting the TCR CDR3 was performed with the HTBI primer set. MiXCR, applied by TCRdb to the multiplex PCR reads, yields one record per CDR3 protein. The table lists hundreds of thousands of distinct CDR3 sequences, roughly 13% of them singletons. Sequencing input: blood. All receptors come from a woman in her twenties or thirties with Graves' hyperthyroidism that later progressed to Graves' ophthalmopathy.

The chain recombines TRBV7-2 with TRBJ2-1; 8 bases line up with TRBD2. The CDR3 is 15 residues long. The trim removed 4 bases at V and 8 bases at J, leaving 10 bases unmatched. The germline V gene has CDR1 SGHTA and CDR2 FQGNSA. CDR3 amino acids: CASSSSGTSIYEQFF. Here the CDR3 DNA reads TGTGCCAGCAGCTCCTCCGGGACTAGTATTTATGAGCAGTTCTTC.

The gene calls are TRBV27 and TRBJ2-5; D remains ambiguous. Germline CDR1 and CDR2: MNHEY and SMNVEV (reference sequence). The CDR3 contains 13 residues. V was pared by 6 bases and J by 0 bases, with 8 bases between. Here the CDR3 DNA reads TGTGCCAGCAGGGATAGGAACCAAGAGACCCAGTACTTC. It yields the protein CASRDRNQETQYF.